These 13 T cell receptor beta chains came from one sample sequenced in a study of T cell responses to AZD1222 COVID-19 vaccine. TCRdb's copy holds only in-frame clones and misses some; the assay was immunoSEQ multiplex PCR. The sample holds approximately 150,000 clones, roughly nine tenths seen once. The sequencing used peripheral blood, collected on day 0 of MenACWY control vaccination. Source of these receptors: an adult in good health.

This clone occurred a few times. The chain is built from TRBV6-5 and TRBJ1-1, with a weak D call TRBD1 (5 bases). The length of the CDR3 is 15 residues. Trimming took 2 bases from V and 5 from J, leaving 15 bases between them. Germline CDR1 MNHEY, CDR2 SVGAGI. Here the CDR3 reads CASSYRADQGTEAFF. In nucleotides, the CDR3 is TGTGCCAGCAGTTACCGCGCAGACCAGGGAACTGAAGCTTTCTTT.

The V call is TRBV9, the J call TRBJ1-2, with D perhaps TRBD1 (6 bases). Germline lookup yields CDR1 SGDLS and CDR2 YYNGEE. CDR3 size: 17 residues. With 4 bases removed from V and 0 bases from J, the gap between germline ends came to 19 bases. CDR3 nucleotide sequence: TGTGCCAGCAGCAGCGGGGGCACCCGAAGAGCTAACTATGGCTACACCTTC. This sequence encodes CASSSGGTRRANYGYTF.

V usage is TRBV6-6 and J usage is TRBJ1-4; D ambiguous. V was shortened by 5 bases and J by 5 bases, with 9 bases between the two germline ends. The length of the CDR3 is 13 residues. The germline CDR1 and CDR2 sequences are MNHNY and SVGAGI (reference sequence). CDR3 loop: CASSTLGNEKLFF. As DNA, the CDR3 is TGTGCCAGCAGTACCTTGGGGAATGAAAAACTGTTTTTT.

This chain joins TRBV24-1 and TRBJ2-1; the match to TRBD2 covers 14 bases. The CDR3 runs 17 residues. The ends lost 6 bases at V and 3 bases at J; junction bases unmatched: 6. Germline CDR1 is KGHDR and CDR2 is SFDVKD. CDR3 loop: CATSLGTSGSLYNEQFF. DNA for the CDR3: TGTGCCACCAGTCTGGGGACTAGCGGGAGCCTCTACAATGAGCAGTTCTTC.

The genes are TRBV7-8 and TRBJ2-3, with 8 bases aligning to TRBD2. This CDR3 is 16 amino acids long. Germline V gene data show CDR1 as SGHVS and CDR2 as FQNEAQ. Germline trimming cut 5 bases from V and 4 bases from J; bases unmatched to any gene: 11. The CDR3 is CASSAMDGRAPDTQYF. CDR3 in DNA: TGTGCCAGCAGCGCCATGGACGGGAGGGCCCCAGATACGCAGTATTTT.

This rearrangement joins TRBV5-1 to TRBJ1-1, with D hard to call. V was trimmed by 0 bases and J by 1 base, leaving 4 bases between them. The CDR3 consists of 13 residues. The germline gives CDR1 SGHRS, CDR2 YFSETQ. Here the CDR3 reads CASSLVRNTEAFF. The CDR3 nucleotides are TGCGCCAGCAGCTTGGTGAGGAACACTGAAGCTTTCTTT.

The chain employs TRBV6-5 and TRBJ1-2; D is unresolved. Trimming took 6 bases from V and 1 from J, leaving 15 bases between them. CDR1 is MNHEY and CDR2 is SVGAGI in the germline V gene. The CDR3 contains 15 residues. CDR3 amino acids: CASSSHHAVNYGYTF. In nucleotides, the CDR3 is TGTGCCAGCAGCTCCCACCATGCGGTTAACTATGGCTACACCTTC.

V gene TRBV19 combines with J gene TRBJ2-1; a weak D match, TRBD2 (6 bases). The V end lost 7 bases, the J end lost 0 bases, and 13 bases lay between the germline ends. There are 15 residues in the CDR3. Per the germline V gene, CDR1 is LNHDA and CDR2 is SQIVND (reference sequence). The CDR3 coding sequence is TGTGCCAGTACCAAGGAGGGGAGCTCCTACAATGAGCAGTTCTTC. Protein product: CASTKEGSSYNEQFF.

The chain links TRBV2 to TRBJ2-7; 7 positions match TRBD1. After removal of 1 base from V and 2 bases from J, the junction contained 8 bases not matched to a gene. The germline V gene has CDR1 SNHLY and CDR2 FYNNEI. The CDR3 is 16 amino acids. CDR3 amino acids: CASSEGTGPLTYEQYF. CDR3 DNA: TGTGCCAGCAGTGAAGGGACAGGCCCATTAACCTACGAGCAGTACTTC.

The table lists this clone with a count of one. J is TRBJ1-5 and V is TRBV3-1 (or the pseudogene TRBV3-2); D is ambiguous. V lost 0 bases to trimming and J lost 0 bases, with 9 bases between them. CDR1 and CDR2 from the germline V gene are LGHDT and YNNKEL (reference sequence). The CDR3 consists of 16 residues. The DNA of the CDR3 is TGTGCCAGCAGCCAAGATCTCCCAAATAGCAATCAGCCCCAGCATTTT. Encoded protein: CASSQDLPNSNQPQHF.

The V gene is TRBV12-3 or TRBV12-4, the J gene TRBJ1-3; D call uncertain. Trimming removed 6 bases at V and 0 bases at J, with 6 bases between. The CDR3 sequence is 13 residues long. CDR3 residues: CASRGNSGNTIYF. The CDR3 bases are TGTGCCAGCAGGGGGAACTCTGGAAACACCATATATTTT.

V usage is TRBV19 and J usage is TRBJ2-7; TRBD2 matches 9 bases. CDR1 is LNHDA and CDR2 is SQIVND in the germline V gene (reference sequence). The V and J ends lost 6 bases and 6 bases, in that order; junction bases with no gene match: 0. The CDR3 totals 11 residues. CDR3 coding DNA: TGTGCCAGTAGAGCGGGAGGCGAGCAGTACTTC. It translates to CASRAGGEQYF. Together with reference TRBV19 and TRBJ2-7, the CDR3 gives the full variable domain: DGGITQSPKYLFRKEGQNVTLSCEQNLNHDAMYWYRQDPGQGLRLIYYSQIVNDFQKGDIAEGYSVSREKKESFPLTVTSAQKNPTAFYLCASRAGGEQYFGPGTRLTVT.

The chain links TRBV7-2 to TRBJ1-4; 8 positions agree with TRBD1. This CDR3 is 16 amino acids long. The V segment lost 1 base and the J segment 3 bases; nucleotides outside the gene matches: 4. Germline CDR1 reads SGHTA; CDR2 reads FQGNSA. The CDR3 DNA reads TGTGCCAGCAGCTTAGGGGCAGGGGGCCCTAATGAAAAACTGTTTTTT. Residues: CASSLGAGGPNEKLFF.